These 23 T cell receptor beta chains originate from one sample sequenced in a study of cytomegalovirus exposure and HLA in healthy donors. PCR was performed using 60 Vbeta and 13 Jbeta primers. The repertoire was sequenced with immunoSEQ multiplex PCR; TCRdb's copy has only in-frame clones and lacks some. Of under 200,000 clones in the sample, about 80% were seen once. Specimen: PBMCs. The receptors shown here come from a man aged 25 to 40 in good health and CMV-seronegative.

CDR3 nucleotides: TGCAGCGCGATAAGTGGGACAGGGGGGTATGGCTACACCTTC. This codes for CSAISGTGGYGYTF. This chain connects TRBV29-1 to TRBJ1-2, with TRBD1 matching 11 bases. CDR3 length: 14 amino acids. Germline values: CDR1 SQVTM, CDR2 ANQGSEA. V was pared by 7 bases and J by 5 bases, with 9 bases of the junction left unmatched.

This clone was counted only a few times. The rearrangement links TRBV10-3 to TRBJ1-2; D possibly corresponds to TRBD1 (6 bases). Germline V gives CDR1 ENHRY, CDR2 SYGVKD. This CDR3 has 17 residues. The V end was cut by 2 bases, the J end by 0 bases, with 16 bases between. Written as DNA, the CDR3 is TGTGCCATCAGTGAGCTCTGGACAGCCGGGTCTAACTATGGCTACACCTTC. It specifies CAISELWTAGSNYGYTF.

J is TRBJ2-5 and V is TRBV30, with D possibly matching TRBD1 (7 bases). CDR1 is GTSNPN, CDR2 SVGIG, per germline (reference sequence). This CDR3 contains 15 residues. Trimming stripped 2 bases from V and 5 bases from J, with 18 bases between. The CDR3 bases are TGTGCCTGGAGTAAGGGGGCCGGACGGGAGGAGACCCAGTACTTC. Translating gives CAWSKGAGREETQYF.

In nucleotides, the CDR3 is TGTGCCTGGAGTGTATTAGGGGGCTATGGCTACACCTTC. Translating it yields CAWSVLGGYGYTF. The chain is built from TRBV30 and TRBJ1-2; a weak D match, TRBD1 (6 bases). The CDR3 sequence is 13 residues long. V was shortened by 0 bases and J by 4 bases, with 9 bases between the two germline ends. CDR1 is GTSNPN, CDR2 SVGIG, per germline (reference sequence).

The chain carries TRBV9 and TRBJ2-3; 11 bases align to TRBD2. CDR1 is SGDLS and CDR2 is YYNGEE in the germline V gene. V was clipped by 3 bases and J by 4 bases; unmatched bases: 13. This CDR3 contains 18 residues. The CDR3 spells CASSALLAGARGADTQYF. The CDR3 DNA reads TGTGCCAGCAGCGCCCTACTAGCGGGGGCCCGGGGTGCAGATACGCAGTATTTT.

This chain connects TRBV28 to TRBJ2-5, with TRBD2 matching 8 bases. The CDR3 contains 14 residues. CDR1 MDHEN and CDR2 SYDVKM come from the germline V gene. J gave up 5 bases and V 7 bases, and 9 bases lay outside the gene matches. In nucleotides, the CDR3 is TGTGCCAGCAATGGAGCGGGAGCGAGGGAGACCCAGTACTTC. Amino acids: CASNGAGARETQYF.

The chain is built from TRBV4-1 and TRBJ2-7, with TRBD1 matching over 8 bases. Germline loops: CDR1 MGHRA, CDR2 YSYEKL. This CDR3 spans 16 amino acids. Trimming removed 5 bases from V and 2 bases from J; junction bases left unmatched: 11. The CDR3 here is CASSDPGTGPTYEQYF. The CDR3 DNA sequence: TGCGCCAGCAGCGACCCCGGGACAGGCCCAACCTACGAGCAGTACTTC.

This clone was seen a single time. The chain recombines TRBV2 with TRBJ2-3; a weak D match, TRBD1 (5 bases). The CDR3 sequence is 13 residues long. Germline CDR1 is SNHLY and CDR2 is FYNNEI. V lost 5 bases and J 2 bases, leaving 8 bases between the germline ends. The CDR3 sequence is CASSPGFTDTQYF. Written as DNA, the CDR3 is TGTGCCAGCAGTCCAGGGTTCACAGATACGCAGTATTTT.

The table lists this clone with a count of one. The gene calls are TRBV2 and TRBJ2-5; 7 bases are shared with TRBD2. CDR3 length equals 15 residues. J gave up 5 bases and V 6 bases, and 12 bases lay outside the gene matches. CDR1 is SNHLY, CDR2 FYNNEI, per germline. The CDR3 coding sequence is TGTGCCAGCAGCGCCAATCGGGAGGCATGGGAGACCCAGTACTTC. Amino acids: CASSANREAWETQYF. The full variable domain, in which reference TRBV2 and TRBJ2-5 provide the parts outside the CDR3, is EPEVTQTPSHQVTQMGQEVILRCVPISNHLYFYWYRQILGQKVEFLVSFYNNEISEKSEIFDDQFSVERPDGSNFTLKIRSTKLEDSAMYFCASSANREAWETQYFGPGTRLLVL.

The chain carries TRBV15 and TRBJ2-7; possibly TRBD1 for D (6 bases). V was clipped by 3 bases and J by 5 bases, with 14 bases between them. The CDR3 runs 14 residues. The germline V gene encodes CDR1 LNHNV and CDR2 YYDKDF (reference sequence). CDR3 nucleotides: TGTGCCACCAGCAGGCGGCAGGGGATCAACGAGCAGTACTTC. Amino acids: CATSRRQGINEQYF. Supplemented by reference TRBV15 and TRBJ2-7, the full variable domain reads DAMVIQNPRYQVTQFGKPVTLSCSQTLNHNVMYWYQQKSSQAPKLLFHYYDKDFNNEADTPDNFQSRRPNTSFCFLDIRSPGLGDTAMYLCATSRRQGINEQYFGPGTRLTVT.

The V call is TRBV30, the J call TRBJ1-1, with a tentative D call TRBD1 (5 bases). The CDR3 spans 13 residues. Germline V gene sequence: CDR1 GTSNPN, CDR2 SVGIG (reference sequence). V was trimmed by 5 bases and J by 3 bases, leaving 13 bases between them. The DNA for the CDR3 is TGTGCCTGGGCGGGACGGAGCGACACTGAAGCTTTCTTT. It translates to CAWAGRSDTEAFF.

This clone has only a few counts. DNA for the CDR3: TGTGCCAGCAGACAGTTACAAACAGTTAGTAGCAATCAGCCCCAGCATTTT. This encodes CASRQLQTVSSNQPQHF. The chain joins TRBV16 to TRBJ1-5; D is unresolved. V lost 6 bases and J lost 0, with 18 bases in between. Germline V gene sequence: CDR1 KGHSY, CDR2 FQNENV. This CDR3 spans 17 amino acids.

This chain links TRBV9 with TRBJ1-4; 8 bases match TRBD1. With 4 bases clipped from V and 7 bases from J, the junction kept 6 bases outside the gene matches. Per the germline V gene, CDR1 is SGDLS and CDR2 is YYNGEE. CDR3 length: 14 residues. CDR3 nucleotides: TGTGCCAGCAGCCTCGGACAGGGATCTGAAAAACTGTTTTTT. Translation: CASSLGQGSEKLFF.

The V call is TRBV7-3, the J call TRBJ2-5, with 8 positions matching TRBD2. The CDR3 covers 16 residues. The ends lost 2 bases at V and 9 bases at J; junction bases unmatched: 14. Germline assignment: CDR1 SGHTA and CDR2 FQGTGA. The CDR3 DNA reads TGTGCCAGCAGCTTATCGGGACTAGGCGGTCAAGGGGCCCAGTACTTC. It is translated as CASSLSGLGGQGAQYF. The variable domain in full, completed from reference TRBV7-3 and TRBJ2-5, reads GAGVSQTPSNKVTEKGKYVELRCDPISGHTALYWYRQSLGQGPEFLIYFQGTGAADDSGLPNDRFFAVRPEGSVSTLKIQRTERGDSAVYLCASSLSGLGGQGAQYFGPGTRLLVL.

The CDR3 region has the DNA TGCGCCAGCAGCTTGGCAGGGTTTACCAATCAGCCCCAGCATTTT. Its translation is CASSLAGFTNQPQHF. This rearrangement joins TRBV5-1 to TRBJ1-5; a weak D match, TRBD1 (5 bases). There are 15 residues in the CDR3. Trimming left V 0 bases short and J 3 bases short, with 10 bases between. Germline assignment: CDR1 SGHRS and CDR2 YFSETQ. Using reference TRBV5-1 and TRBJ1-5 for the parts outside the CDR3, the full variable domain is KAGVTQTPRYLIKTRGQQVTLSCSPISGHRSVSWYQQTPGQGLQFLFEYFSETQRNKGNFPGRFSGRQFSNSRSEMNVSTLELGDSALYLCASSLAGFTNQPQHFGDGTRLSIL.

The chain uses TRBV28 and TRBJ2-7; 9 nucleotides agree with TRBD1. This CDR3 is built from 12 residues. V was pared by 6 bases and J by 7 bases, with 4 bases of the junction left unmatched. The V gene's germline CDR1 is MDHEN and CDR2 SYDVKM. CDR3 bases: TGTGCCAGCAGCAACAGGGGGCGTGAGCAGTACTTC. This encodes CASSNRGREQYF.

The V gene is TRBV10-2, the J gene TRBJ1-3; possibly TRBD1 for D (6 bases). Deletions cut 6 bases from V and 0 bases from J, with 6 bases between. Germline CDR1 reads WSHSY; CDR2 reads SAAADI. The CDR3 is made up of 13 amino acids. CDR3 bases: TGCGCCAGCAGGACAGGCTCTGGAAACACCATATATTTT. Translation: CASRTGSGNTIYF.

V usage is TRBV6-5 and J usage is TRBJ2-2; D is ambiguous. V lost 4 bases and J 5 bases, leaving 8 bases between the germline ends. CDR1 is MNHEY, CDR2 SVGAGI, per germline. The CDR3 is made up of 13 amino acids. The CDR3 DNA sequence: TGTGCCAGCAGTTCACGGTGGACCGGGGAGCTGTTTTTT. This codes for CASSSRWTGELFF.

The rearrangement joins TRBV28 to TRBJ1-5; 10 bases agree with TRBD1. The CDR3 contains 16 residues. Germline CDR1 and CDR2: MDHEN and SYDVKM. With 5 bases clipped from V and 5 bases from J, the junction kept 9 bases outside the gene matches. The CDR3 here is CASSTGTGVGDQPQHF. For the CDR3, the DNA is TGTGCCAGCAGTACCGGGACAGGGGTGGGCGATCAGCCCCAGCATTTT.

This chain joins TRBV11-3 and TRBJ2-1; TRBD1 agrees at 7 bases. Germline trimming cut 3 bases from V and 4 bases from J; bases unmatched to any gene: 3. The CDR3 consists of 14 residues. Germline V lookup: CDR1 SGHNT, CDR2 YENEEA. The CDR3 is CASSFQGEYNEQFF. CDR3 nucleotide sequence: TGTGCCAGCAGCTTTCAGGGGGAATACAATGAGCAGTTCTTC. Using reference TRBV11-3 and TRBJ2-1 for the parts outside the CDR3, the full variable domain is EAGVVQSPRYKIIEKKQPVAFWCNPISGHNTLYWYLQNLGQGPELLIRYENEEAVDDSQLPKDRFSAERLKGVDSTLKIQPAELGDSAVYLCASSFQGEYNEQFFGPGTRLTVL.

The V gene is TRBV28, the J gene TRBJ2-7; 11 nucleotides align to TRBD1. Germline assignment: CDR1 MDHEN and CDR2 SYDVKM. The trim removed 7 bases at V and 3 bases at J, leaving 5 bases unmatched. CDR3 length: 14 residues. Here the CDR3 reads CASKIGTGGYEQYF. The CDR3 DNA reads TGTGCCAGCAAAATCGGGACAGGGGGCTACGAGCAGTACTTC. The full variable domain, its missing parts supplied by reference TRBV28 and TRBJ2-7, is DVKVTQSSRYLVKRTGEKVFLECVQDMDHENMFWYRQDPGLGLRLIYFSYDVKMKEKGDIPEGYSVSREKKERFSLILESASTNQTSMYLCASKIGTGGYEQYFGPGTRLTVT.

The CDR3, as DNA: TGCGCCAGCAGCCAAGATATAGGGACAGGGCCAGCGGGACTCTCCTACGAGCAGTACTTC. Translating it yields CASSQDIGTGPAGLSYEQYF. The V and J genes are TRBV4-1 and TRBJ2-7; TRBD1 matches at 9 bases. J was trimmed by 0 bases and V by 0 bases; bases with no gene match: 15. From germline, CDR1 is MGHRA and CDR2 YSYEKL. The CDR3 runs to 20 residues.

The CDR3 DNA follows: TGTGCCAGCAGTTTCTGGGACCGGGACAGAGGGTCCTACGAGCAGTACTTC. Translated, it gives CASSFWDRDRGSYEQYF. The chain couples TRBV27 to TRBJ2-7; 7 nucleotides agree with TRBD1. CDR1 is MNHEY, CDR2 SMNVEV, per germline (reference sequence). This CDR3 is built from 17 residues. J was trimmed by 1 base and V by 3 bases; bases with no gene match: 12.